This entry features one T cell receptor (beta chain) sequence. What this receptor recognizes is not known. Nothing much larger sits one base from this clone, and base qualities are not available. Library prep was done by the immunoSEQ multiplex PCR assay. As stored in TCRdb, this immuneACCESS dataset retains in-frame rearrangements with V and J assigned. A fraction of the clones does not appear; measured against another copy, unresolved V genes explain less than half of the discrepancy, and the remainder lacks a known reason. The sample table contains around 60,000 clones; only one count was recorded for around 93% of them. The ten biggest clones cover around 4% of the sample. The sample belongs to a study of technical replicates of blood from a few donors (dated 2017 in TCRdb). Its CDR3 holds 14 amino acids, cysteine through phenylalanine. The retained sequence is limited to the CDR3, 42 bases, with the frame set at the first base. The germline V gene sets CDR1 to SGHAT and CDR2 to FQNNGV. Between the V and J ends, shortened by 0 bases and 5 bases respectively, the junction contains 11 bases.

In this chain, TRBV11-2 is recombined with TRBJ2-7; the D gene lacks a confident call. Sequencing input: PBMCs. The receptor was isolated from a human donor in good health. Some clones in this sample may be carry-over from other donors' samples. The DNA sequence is TGTGCCAGCAGCTTAGAGAGTCCTCGGGACGAGCAGTACTTC. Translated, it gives CASSLESPRDEQYF.